The next 32 T cell receptor beta chains were all read from a single sample in a study of cytomegalovirus exposure and HLA in healthy donors (dated by TCRdb to 2016 to 2017). Receptor amplification or capture employed the immunoSEQ multiplex PCR assay. The multiplex PCR relied on a mix of 60 forward primers for TCR Vbeta segments and 13 reverse primers for TCR Jbeta segments. TCRdb retrieved this table from immuneACCESS and kept in-frame rearrangements only. Not all clones are present; in checked studies, unresolved V genes account for under half, and no reason is known for the remainder. This sample has roughly 150,000 clones in its table, and around 73% of those were observed once. The ten top clones hold approximately 1.6% of the sample. Sequenced: PBMCs. These receptors were obtained from a woman aged 18 to 35 in good health and CMV-seronegative.

The rearrangement links TRBV19 to TRBJ2-1, with 8 bases fitting TRBD1. The V segment lost 5 bases and the J segment 6 bases; nucleotides outside the gene matches: 6. The CDR3 is 14 amino acids. Germline assignment: CDR1 LNHDA and CDR2 SQIVND (reference sequence). This CDR3 reads CASSQGADVNEQFF. The CDR3, as DNA: TGTGCCAGTAGTCAGGGGGCAGATGTCAATGAGCAGTTCTTC. Full variable domain (rest looked up from reference TRBV19 and TRBJ2-1): DGGITQSPKYLFRKEGQNVTLSCEQNLNHDAMYWYRQDPGQGLRLIYYSQIVNDFQKGDIAEGYSVSREKKESFPLTVTSAQKNPTAFYLCASSQGADVNEQFFGPGTRLTVL.

This clone was seen a handful of times. V gene TRBV6-5 combines with J gene TRBJ2-1; tentatively, D is TRBD2 (5 bases). Per the germline V gene, CDR1 is MNHEY and CDR2 is SVGAGI. This CDR3 contains 13 residues. Trimming took off 4 bases at V and 3 bases at J, with 7 bases between the two ends. CDR3 in DNA: TGTGCCAGCAGTTCCCGGGACTACAATGAGCAGTTCTTC. Protein sequence: CASSSRDYNEQFF.

CDR3 region: CASSQAGQGPHEQYV. CDR3 bases: TGTGCCAGCAGCCAAGCTGGACAGGGACCCCACGAGCAGTACGTC. This chain joins TRBV14 and TRBJ2-7; 8 bases are a match to TRBD1. Trimming removed 1 base from V and 5 bases from J; junction bases left unmatched: 7. Germline V gene lookup returns CDR1 SGHDN and CDR2 FVKESK. The CDR3 totals 15 residues.

In DNA, the CDR3 is TGCGCCAGCAGCTCGGACTGGCGGGGGGGCAGGGAGTTCTTC. Residues: CASSSDWRGGREFF. This chain connects TRBV5-1 to TRBJ2-1; the match to TRBD2 covers 9 bases. After removal of 3 bases from V and 14 bases from J, the junction contained 12 bases not matched to a gene. Germline-derived CDR1 and CDR2 are SGHRS and YFSETQ. The CDR3 spans 14 residues.

The CDR3 loop is CASSLAQITDTQYF. DNA of the CDR3: TGTGCCAGCAGCTTAGCGCAGATCACAGATACGCAGTATTTT. V gene TRBV7-2 combines with J gene TRBJ2-3, with unresolved D. CDR3 size: 14 residues. V lost 0 bases, J lost 2 bases, and 6 bases lay in between. Germline loops: CDR1 SGHTA, CDR2 FQGNSA.

This clone turned up a few times. The rearrangement uses TRBV18 and TRBJ2-2; 8 nucleotides agree with TRBD1. The CDR3 runs to 15 residues. J was trimmed by 4 bases and V by 3 bases; bases with no gene match: 4. Germline V gene lookup returns CDR1 KGHSH and CDR2 LQKENI. The CDR3, as DNA: TGTGCCAGCTCACCGGGGACAGGCGCCACCGGGGAGCTGTTTTTT. It encodes CASSPGTGATGELFF. The variable domain in full, completed from reference TRBV18 and TRBJ2-2, reads NAGVMQNPRHLVRRRGQEARLRCSPMKGHSHVYWYRQLPEEGLKFMVYLQKENIIDESGMPKERFSAEFPKEGPSILRIQQVVRGDSAAYFCASSPGTGATGELFFGEGSRLTVL.

The chain couples TRBV5-1 to TRBJ2-3, with 8 positions matching TRBD1. V dropped 5 bases and J dropped 2; count of bases not matched to a gene: 7. This CDR3 contains 15 residues. The germline gives CDR1 SGHRS, CDR2 YFSETQ. The CDR3 region is CASRTGTGNTDTQYF. Here the CDR3 DNA reads TGCGCCAGCAGAACCGGGACAGGTAACACAGATACGCAGTATTTT.

V is TRBV10-3 and J is TRBJ1-2, with TRBD1 identical over 8 bases. Germline V gene data show CDR1 as ENHRY and CDR2 as SYGVKD. This CDR3 is 15 amino acids long. J gave up 4 bases and V 5 bases, and 9 bases lay outside the gene matches. DNA for the CDR3: TGTGCCATCAGTTTCCAAGGACAGGGCTCCTATGGCTACACCTTC. This gives the protein CAISFQGQGSYGYTF.

The chain uses TRBV6-5 and TRBJ1-2, with 9 bases lining up with TRBD1. V lost 6 bases, J lost 7 bases, and 9 bases stayed unmatched. In germline, CDR1 is MNHEY, CDR2 SVGAGI. This CDR3 is 14 amino acids long. In nucleotides, the CDR3 is TGTGCCAGCAGCCCAAATACAGGGGGCCTTGGCTACACCTTC. Its protein is CASSPNTGGLGYTF.

The chain has TRBV5-1 and TRBJ2-1, with TRBD2 as a possible D gene (5 bases). CDR3 length: 13 amino acids. Germline V CDR1 and CDR2: SGHRS, YFSETQ. Deletions cut 1 base from V and 9 bases from J, with 11 bases between. In DNA form, the CDR3 reads TGCGCCAGCAGCTTGAACAGCGGCGGTGAGCAGTTCTTC. Translating gives CASSLNSGGEQFF.

This clone was seen once. The chain couples TRBV5-5 to TRBJ1-2; the D is unclear. The CDR3 is made up of 15 amino acids. V lost 2 bases and J lost 4, with 15 bases in between. The V gene's germline CDR1 is SGHKS and CDR2 YYEKEE (reference sequence). The CDR3 DNA reads as TGTGCCAGCAGCTTAAGTTTGGCGGGTTCCTATGGCTACACCTTC. It specifies CASSLSLAGSYGYTF. Variable domain in full (rest from reference TRBV5-5 and TRBJ1-2): DAGVTQSPTHLIKTRGQQVTLRCSPISGHKSVSWYQQVLGQGPQFIFQYYEKEERGRGNFPDRFSARQFPNYSSELNVNALLLGDSALYLCASSLSLAGSYGYTFGSGTRLTVV.

The chain couples TRBV5-4 to TRBJ2-1; TRBD2 agrees at 8 bases. The germline V gene has CDR1 SGHNT and CDR2 YYREEE (reference sequence). The CDR3 contains 17 residues. With 0 bases clipped from V and 4 bases from J, the junction kept 9 bases outside the gene matches. The CDR3 DNA follows: TGTGCCAGCAGCTTGGCTCCCTCCGCGGGAGGATACAATGAGCAGTTCTTC. This encodes CASSLAPSAGGYNEQFF.

The chain is built from TRBV28 and TRBJ2-5, with 8 bases matching TRBD2. The germline gives CDR1 MDHEN, CDR2 SYDVKM. The CDR3 runs to 14 residues. The J segment lost 5 bases and the V segment lost 4 bases, leaving 6 bases of the junction unmatched. This CDR3 reads CASSYGGGGETQYF. Here the CDR3 DNA reads TGTGCCAGCAGTTACGGGGGGGGCGGGGAGACCCAGTACTTC.

The V and J genes are TRBV27 and TRBJ1-1; no clear D gene. The CDR3 contains 12 residues. V lost 4 bases to trimming and J lost 10 bases, with 13 bases between them. CDR1 is MNHEY and CDR2 is SMNVEV in the germline V gene (reference sequence). The CDR3 region has the DNA TGTGCCAGCAGTTCTTTGGGAGTCAGAGCTTTCTTT. It codes for CASSSLGVRAFF.

J is TRBJ2-2 and V is TRBV2, with D perhaps matching TRBD1 (6 bases). Per germline, CDR1 SNHLY and CDR2 FYNNEI. The CDR3 is 14 residues long. V was clipped by 6 bases and J by 0 bases, with 8 bases between them. CDR3 sequence (DNA): TGTGCCAGCAGACGGGACACGAACACCGGGGAGCTGTTTTTT. Its protein product is CASRRDTNTGELFF.

The genes are TRBV9 and TRBJ2-1; 7 bases match TRBD2. V lost 3 bases and J lost 2; bases outside the gene matches: 5. The CDR3 has 15 residues. In germline, CDR1 is SGDLS, CDR2 YYNGEE. CDR3 sequence: CASSDTGLAYNEQFF. CDR3 DNA: TGTGCCAGCAGCGACACTGGACTAGCCTACAATGAGCAGTTCTTC.

The rearrangement uses TRBV28 and TRBJ1-2, with D possibly being TRBD1 (5 bases). The germline V gene has CDR1 MDHEN and CDR2 SYDVKM. Trimming shortened V by 1 base and J by 4 bases, and 10 bases separated the two germline ends. The CDR3 extends over 14 amino acids. The CDR3 spells CASSLLGASYGYTF. The CDR3 region has the DNA TGTGCCAGCAGTTTATTAGGGGCTAGCTATGGCTACACCTTC.

The genes are TRBV2 and TRBJ2-1, with TRBD2 matching 12 bases. The CDR3 covers 17 residues. CDR1 is SNHLY, CDR2 FYNNEI, per germline. The V gene end was trimmed by 6 bases and the J gene end by 1 base; junction bases not matched to a gene: 7. The CDR3 DNA follows: TGTGCCAGCAGGCCCTTCACTAGCGGGGGGTCCTACAATGAGCAGTTCTTC. Translation: CASRPFTSGGSYNEQFF.

This clone was counted only a few times. This sequence joins TRBV11-3 and TRBJ2-5; a possible D gene is TRBD2 (7 bases). With 3 bases removed from V and 5 bases from J, the gap between germline ends came to 16 bases. The CDR3 has 15 residues. Germline lookup yields CDR1 SGHNT and CDR2 YENEEA. The CDR3 here is CASSFVRGAGETQYF. The CDR3, as DNA: TGTGCCAGCAGCTTCGTTCGGGGGGCTGGTGAGACCCAGTACTTC.

This clone has a single count. The genes are TRBV28 and TRBJ2-7, with TRBD1 matching over 7 bases. The germline CDR1 and CDR2 sequences are MDHEN and SYDVKM. V lost 5 bases, J lost 6 bases, and 4 bases stayed unmatched. This CDR3 spans 12 amino acids. The CDR3 coding sequence is TGTGCCAGCAGTCTCCGGGACAGCGAGCAGTACTTC. As protein: CASSLRDSEQYF.

V and J are TRBV4-3 and TRBJ2-7; 12 nucleotides line up with TRBD2. The CDR3 runs to 13 residues. The germline V gene has CDR1 LGHNA and CDR2 YSLEER. The CDR3 sequence is CDETSGSTDEQYV. For the CDR3, the DNA is TGCGACGAGACTAGCGGGAGCACCGACGAGCAGTACGTC.

The chain links TRBV19 to TRBJ1-2; 7 bases agree with TRBD1. This CDR3 region has 11 residues. Germline lookup yields CDR1 LNHDA and CDR2 SQIVND (reference sequence). The trim removed 9 bases at V and 8 bases at J, leaving 6 bases unmatched. CDR3 nucleotide sequence: TGTGCCAGCGAATCAGGGGGAGGCTACACCTTC. It encodes CASESGGGYTF.

This chain uses TRBV5-1 with TRBJ1-1; 8 nucleotides align to TRBD1. CDR3 size: 18 residues. CDR1 is SGHRS and CDR2 is YFSETQ in the germline V gene. The V and J ends lost 2 bases and 3 bases, in that order; junction bases with no gene match: 15. CDR3 DNA sequence: TGCGCCAGCAGCTTAAAGCTTCCCGGGACAGGTTTAGACACTGAAGCTTTCTTT. Translation: CASSLKLPGTGLDTEAFF. The full variable domain, with the rest looked up from reference TRBV5-1 and TRBJ1-1, is KAGVTQTPRYLIKTRGQQVTLSCSPISGHRSVSWYQQTPGQGLQFLFEYFSETQRNKGNFPGRFSGRQFSNSRSEMNVSTLELGDSALYLCASSLKLPGTGLDTEAFFGQGTRLTVV.

The chain couples TRBV4-3 to TRBJ1-1; maybe TRBD1 (5 bases). CDR1 is LGHNA and CDR2 is YSLEER in the germline V gene. The V end was cut by 4 bases, the J end by 4 bases, with 13 bases between. There are 14 residues in the CDR3. CDR3 sequence (DNA): TGCGCCAGCAGCCGGGGCGCGGAGGGCACTGAAGCTTTCTTT. It encodes CASSRGAEGTEAFF.

The gene calls are TRBV4-1 and TRBJ1-1, with 8 positions matching TRBD1. Germline values: CDR1 MGHRA, CDR2 YSYEKL. The junction had 7 bases not matched to a gene; V was cut back by 4 bases and J by 3 bases. The CDR3 spans 15 residues. CDR3 residues: CASSRGQGRDTEAFF. CDR3 DNA sequence: TGCGCCAGCAGCCGTGGACAGGGCAGGGACACTGAAGCTTTCTTT.

The chain has TRBV11-2 and TRBJ2-3, with TRBD2 identical over 7 bases. V dropped 1 base and J dropped 6; count of bases not matched to a gene: 10. CDR3 size: 16 residues. Germline assignment: CDR1 SGHAT and CDR2 FQNNGV. The CDR3 protein is CASSLVGLVPRDTQYF. CDR3 DNA: TGTGCCAGCAGCTTAGTTGGACTAGTTCCTCGGGATACGCAGTATTTT.

V usage is TRBV6-5 and J usage is TRBJ1-3; possible D gene TRBD1, 5 bases. The CDR3 length is 14 residues. Germline loops: CDR1 MNHEY, CDR2 SVGAGI. Trimming cost V 5 bases and J 0 bases, with 8 bases left between them. The CDR3 spells CASSPQGSGNTIYF. The DNA for the CDR3 is TGTGCCAGCAGTCCTCAGGGCTCTGGAAACACCATATATTTT.

The chain is built from TRBV27 and TRBJ2-3, with D perhaps matching TRBD2 (6 bases). The CDR3 sequence is 12 residues long. Germline CDR1 is MNHEY and CDR2 is SMNVEV (reference sequence). V was trimmed by 4 bases and J by 8 bases, leaving 10 bases between them. CDR3 sequence: CASSSTSSTQYF. CDR3 coding DNA: TGTGCCAGCAGTTCGACTAGTAGTACGCAGTATTTT.

There are a few counts of this clone. The rearrangement links TRBV7-9 to TRBJ1-1; the D is unclear. The CDR3 sequence is 14 residues long. Trimming took 1 base from V and 1 from J, leaving 7 bases between them. Germline CDR1 SEHNR, CDR2 FQNEAQ (reference sequence). CDR3 sequence reads: CASSLGASNTEAFF. The CDR3, as DNA: TGTGCCAGCAGCTTAGGGGCTTCGAACACTGAAGCTTTCTTT.

The chain recombines TRBV5-1 with TRBJ2-7; tentative D call: TRBD1 (5 bases). V lost 4 bases and J lost 3, with 17 bases in between. Germline loops: CDR1 SGHRS, CDR2 YFSETQ. This CDR3 spans 15 amino acids. The CDR3 reads CASSPSQGAFYEQYF. The DNA of the CDR3 is TGCGCCAGCAGCCCCTCGCAGGGCGCCTTCTACGAGCAGTACTTC.

J is TRBJ1-5 and V is TRBV19; possibly TRBD1 for D (6 bases). The CDR3 loop spans 15 amino acids. The V gene's germline CDR1 is LNHDA and CDR2 SQIVND (reference sequence). Trimming took off 7 bases at V and 4 bases at J, with 17 bases between the two ends. The CDR3 loop is CASNVQGKGNQPQHF. The CDR3, as DNA: TGTGCCAGTAATGTACAGGGTAAAGGGAATCAGCCCCAGCATTTT. Filled out from reference TRBV19 and TRBJ1-5, the complete variable domain reads DGGITQSPKYLFRKEGQNVTLSCEQNLNHDAMYWYRQDPGQGLRLIYYSQIVNDFQKGDIAEGYSVSREKKESFPLTVTSAQKNPTAFYLCASNVQGKGNQPQHFGDGTRLSIL.

This clone was seen only once. V and J are TRBV11-3 and TRBJ2-5, with D uncertain. CDR1 SGHNT and CDR2 YENEEA come from the germline V gene. This CDR3 region has 13 residues. The V gene lost 1 base and the J gene lost 1 base, with 4 bases spanning the gap. The CDR3 nucleotides read TGTGCCAGCAGCTTAGGGAGCCAAGAGACCCAGTACTTC. Its protein is CASSLGSQETQYF.